These 30 T cell receptor beta chains came from one sample sequenced in a study of T cell repertoires in cytomegalovirus infection. One entry per CDR3 protein results from TCRdb running MiXCR on the reads. The profile covers some 180,000 distinct CDR3 sequences, with roughly 9.8% appearing a single time and about 4.2% taken by the ten largest. The source material was PBMCs. Receptor source: a human donor in good health (CMV status not recorded). Some clones in this sample may be carry-over from other donors' samples.

The CDR3 bases are TGTGCCAGCAACCTCCTCGAAGGGGGCACTGAAGCTTTCTTT. Protein sequence: CASNLLEGGTEAFF. The chain carries TRBV9 and TRBJ1-1, with D perhaps TRBD1 (6 bases). Germline V gives CDR1 SGDLS, CDR2 YYNGEE. Trimming shortened V by 6 bases and J by 4 bases, and 16 bases separated the two germline ends. This CDR3 contains 14 residues.

This clonotype appeared many times. V gene TRBV10-3 combines with J gene TRBJ2-2; 7 nucleotides line up with TRBD1. Unmatched junction bases numbered 16, after V lost 6 bases and J lost 3 bases. The CDR3 length is 18 residues. Germline lookup yields CDR1 ENHRY and CDR2 SYGVKD. The CDR3, as DNA: TGTGCCATCAGATCCGCCGACAGGGTTATAACGCACACCGGGGAGCTGTTTTTT. The encoded protein is CAIRSADRVITHTGELFF.

This clonotype has more than one count but fewer than ten. The rearrangement uses TRBV14 and TRBJ2-7; 9 bases match TRBD1. The V gene's germline CDR1 is SGHDN and CDR2 FVKESK. The length of the CDR3 is 20 residues. The J segment lost 2 bases and the V segment lost 2 bases, leaving 19 bases of the junction unmatched. CDR3 DNA: TGTGCCAGCAGCCAACATCGCAAAAATACCGGGACAGGGTTTGCCTACGAGCAGTACTTC. The encoded protein is CASSQHRKNTGTGFAYEQYF.

This rearrangement joins TRBV28 to TRBJ1-5; no clear D. Germline-derived CDR1 and CDR2 are MDHEN and SYDVKM. Trimming cost V 6 bases and J 6 bases, with 18 bases left between them. The CDR3 loop spans 15 amino acids. The CDR3 DNA sequence: TGTGCCAGCAGCCCTACCAGGCCTACCGGTCAGCCCCAGCATTTT. Protein sequence: CASSPTRPTGQPQHF.

V gene TRBV28 combines with J gene TRBJ2-1; a weak D match, TRBD1 (5 bases). Germline V gene lookup returns CDR1 MDHEN and CDR2 SYDVKM. The CDR3 length is 17 residues. Trimming took 6 bases from V and 7 from J, leaving 25 bases between them. The CDR3 coding sequence is TGTGCCAGCAGCCCGACCGGCGGAAGGGGTTGGGGTAATGAGCAGTTCTTC. Translating gives CASSPTGGRGWGNEQFF.

This clonotype showed up many times. The chain is built from TRBV18 and TRBJ1-1; a possible D gene is TRBD1 (5 bases). Trimming removed 3 bases from V and 2 bases from J, with 13 bases in between. The CDR3 covers 15 residues. Germline V gene data show CDR1 as KGHSH and CDR2 as LQKENI. As DNA, the CDR3 is TGTGCCAGCTCACCTCAGACAGTCGCAAACACTGAAGCTTTCTTT. Translation gives CASSPQTVANTEAFF.

The table lists this clonotype with many counts. The chain links TRBV20-1 to TRBJ1-1, with D uncertain. Germline values: CDR1 DFQATT, CDR2 SNEGSKA (reference sequence). The germline V and J ends were trimmed by 0 bases and 5 bases, with 10 bases remaining between them. The CDR3 loop spans 13 amino acids. For the CDR3, the DNA is TGCAGTGCTAGAGATTTACTCAGGACTGAAGCTTTCTTT. This translates into CSARDLLRTEAFF.

The chain is built from TRBV12-3 or TRBV12-4 and TRBJ2-3; 14 bases align to TRBD2. This CDR3 region has 15 residues. J gave up 6 bases and V 6 bases, and 5 bases lay outside the gene matches. DNA of the CDR3: TGTGCCAGCAGGGGGACTAGCGGGAGTCTCGATACGCAGTATTTT. Protein: CASRGTSGSLDTQYF.

This clonotype was picked up many times. The chain joins TRBV2 to TRBJ2-5; the D call may be TRBD1 or TRBD2 (5 bases each). Per the germline V gene, CDR1 is SNHLY and CDR2 is FYNNEI. V was clipped by 8 bases and J by 2 bases, with 12 bases between them. The CDR3 is 13 amino acids. CDR3 region: CASAGTKQETQYF. The CDR3 nucleotides are TGTGCCAGCGCCGGGACCAAGCAAGAGACCCAGTACTTC.

This chain's CDR3 is CASSQVSSPRETQYF. CDR3 sequence (DNA): TGCGCCAGCAGCCAAGTTTCAAGCCCCCGGGAGACCCAGTACTTC. This chain uses TRBV4-1 with TRBJ2-5; D is ambiguous. The length of the CDR3 is 15 residues. The V gene lost 1 base and the J gene lost 5 bases, with 14 bases spanning the gap. In germline, CDR1 is MGHRA, CDR2 YSYEKL.

This clonotype was seen only a few times. The chain uses TRBV6-6 and TRBJ2-2; D may be TRBD2 (6 bases). The CDR3 sequence is 15 residues long. The V and J ends lost 6 bases and 5 bases respectively, with 16 bases between them. Per the germline V gene, CDR1 is MNHNY and CDR2 is SVGAGI (reference sequence). This CDR3 reads CASSSQLGGTGELFF. The CDR3, as DNA: TGTGCCAGCAGCTCCCAACTCGGGGGTACCGGGGAGCTGTTTTTT.

The chain carries TRBV6-2 or TRBV6-3 and TRBJ2-2; D possibly corresponds to TRBD2 (5 bases). Germline V CDR1 and CDR2: MNHEY, SVGEGT. CDR3 length: 13 residues. The V end lost 6 bases, the J end lost 3 bases, and 8 bases lay between the germline ends. Written as DNA, the CDR3 is TGTGCCAGCAGCCCGGGGTACACCGGGGAGCTGTTTTTT. It codes for CASSPGYTGELFF.

This clonotype was counted many times. The chain employs TRBV15 and TRBJ1-1, with 8 positions matching TRBD1. This CDR3 has 14 amino acids. Germline lookup yields CDR1 LNHNV and CDR2 YYDKDF (reference sequence). Trimming cost V 0 bases and J 7 bases; bases outside gene matches: 4. Here the CDR3 DNA reads TGTGCCACCAGCAGAGAGGGGACAGGAGTTGAAGCTTTCTTT. This gives the protein CATSREGTGVEAFF.

The sample holds a few counts of this clonotype. This chain joins TRBV29-1 and TRBJ1-1; possible D gene TRBD1, 6 bases. Germline V CDR1 and CDR2: SQVTM, ANQGSEA. The CDR3 length is 14 residues. V lost 7 bases and J 0 bases, leaving 15 bases between the germline ends. The DNA for the CDR3 is TGCAGCGCAGGGGACGGCTCCTTGAACACTGAAGCTTTCTTT. This sequence encodes CSAGDGSLNTEAFF.

This clonotype has at least ten counts. J is TRBJ2-1 and V is TRBV24-1, with unresolved D. This CDR3 region has 17 residues. V shed 2 bases and J shed 6 bases, with 19 bases lying between them. Looked up from germline, CDR1 is KGHDR and CDR2 is SFDVKD. The CDR3 reads CATSDSPVAGKSNEQFF. The CDR3 nucleotides are TGTGCCACCAGTGATTCCCCGGTGGCAGGAAAGAGCAATGAGCAGTTCTTC.

This clonotype was found many times. The chain joins TRBV2 to TRBJ2-7; 8 bases agree with TRBD2. The germline CDR1 and CDR2 sequences are SNHLY and FYNNEI. After removal of 4 bases from V and 7 bases from J, the junction contained 12 bases not matched to a gene. CDR3 length: 15 amino acids. The CDR3 DNA is TGTGCCAGCAGTGTGGACCGGGGGGGGCATTGGGAGCAGTACTTC. It is translated as CASSVDRGGHWEQYF.

The table lists this clonotype with many counts. The J gene is TRBJ2-5, the V gene TRBV6-6, with TRBD2 identical over 13 bases. Per germline, CDR1 MNHNY and CDR2 SVGAGI (reference sequence). Trimming at V came to 6 bases and at J to 3 bases, leaving 13 bases not matched to a gene. The CDR3 has 18 amino acids. The CDR3 protein is CASSRPGLAGVGEETQYF. In DNA, the CDR3 is TGTGCCAGCAGCAGACCCGGACTAGCGGGGGTGGGCGAAGAGACCCAGTACTTC.

This clonotype has ten or more counts. One end of the junction does not line up with germline, which may come from a read error. This sequence joins TRBV7-2 and TRBJ2-3; the D call may be TRBD1 or TRBD2 (5 bases each). The germline CDR1 and CDR2 sequences are SGHTA and FQGNSA. The CDR3 is 11 amino acids. This CDR3 is CASSTPGLIDF. DNA for the CDR3: TGTGCCAGCAGTACACCGGGGCTCATTGATTTT.

This clonotype was recorded at least ten times. The chain recombines TRBV7-6 with TRBJ1-1; possibly TRBD1 for D (6 bases). Trimming removed 5 bases at V and 0 bases at J, with 19 bases between. The CDR3 covers 17 residues. The germline V gene has CDR1 SGHVS and CDR2 FNYEAQ. CDR3 residues: CASSPGSRGLMNTEAFF. In DNA, the CDR3 is TGTGCCAGCAGCCCCGGATCCAGGGGCCTTATGAACACTGAAGCTTTCTTT.

V usage is TRBV20-1 and J usage is TRBJ2-1, with 14 bases that match TRBD2. The CDR3 spans 18 residues. Germline CDR1 is DFQATT and CDR2 is SNEGSKA (reference sequence). Losses at the gene ends were 5 bases for V and 1 base for J; bases not matched to a gene: 10. The CDR3 loop reads CSAARPGLAGESYNEQFF. CDR3 sequence (DNA): TGCAGTGCTGCCAGACCGGGACTAGCGGGAGAGTCCTACAATGAGCAGTTCTTC.

The J gene is TRBJ2-5, the V gene TRBV7-2; D is ambiguous. Trimming cost V 4 bases and J 5 bases, with 11 bases left between them. The germline CDR1 and CDR2 sequences are SGHTA and FQGNSA. The CDR3 loop spans 13 amino acids. CDR3 nucleotides: TGTGCCAGCAGCTCATTGGGTGGGGAGACCCAGTACTTC. As protein: CASSSLGGETQYF. The variable domain in full, completed from reference TRBV7-2 and TRBJ2-5, reads GAGVSQSPSNKVTEKGKDVELRCDPISGHTALYWYRQSLGQGLEFLIYFQGNSAPDKSGLPSDRFSAERTGGSVSTLTIQRTQQEDSAVYLCASSSLGGETQYFGPGTRLLVL.

This clonotype was recorded many times. The chain has TRBV7-2 and TRBJ2-1; weak D call: TRBD2 (6 bases). V was cut by 4 bases and J by 5 bases, with 21 bases left in between. CDR3 length: 17 amino acids. Germline assignment: CDR1 SGHTA and CDR2 FQGNSA. CDR3 sequence (DNA): TGTGCCAGCAGCTCCTCAAAATCCGGGACTGGGAACAATGAGCAGTTCTTC. It translates to CASSSSKSGTGNNEQFF.

This clonotype was observed many times. This chain joins TRBV7-8 and TRBJ1-1; 7 nucleotides match TRBD1. The germline CDR1 and CDR2 sequences are SGHVS and FQNEAQ. Unmatched junction bases numbered 3, after V lost 2 bases and J lost 0 bases. The CDR3 totals 15 residues. CDR3 DNA: TGTGCCAGCAGCTTATGGGGACAGCTGAACACTGAAGCTTTCTTT. Its translation: CASSLWGQLNTEAFF.

This clonotype has only a few counts. This chain connects TRBV25-1 to TRBJ1-4, with D tentatively TRBD1 (5 bases). The CDR3 loop spans 19 amino acids. V lost 2 bases, J lost 4 bases, and 23 bases lay in between. Germline V gives CDR1 MGHDK, CDR2 SYGVNS. The CDR3 region has the DNA TGTGCCAGCAGTGAAGAGTCCTCGACAGCCTTTTTCCTTAATGAAAAACTGTTTTTT. Its translation: CASSEESSTAFFLNEKLFF.

This clonotype showed up many times. The rearrangement uses TRBV7-6 and TRBJ2-5, with 12 bases matching TRBD2. Per the germline V gene, CDR1 is SGHVS and CDR2 is FNYEAQ. V lost 5 bases and J lost 3; bases outside the gene matches: 10. The CDR3 contains 17 residues. The CDR3 here is CASSRDPSGRGEETQYF. The DNA of the CDR3 is TGTGCCAGCAGCCGCGACCCTAGCGGGAGGGGTGAAGAGACCCAGTACTTC.

This clonotype appeared many times. The V call is TRBV7-9, the J call TRBJ2-7; 8 nucleotides match TRBD1. Germline CDR1 and CDR2: SEHNR and FQNEAQ (reference sequence). With V trimmed by 4 bases and J by 2 bases, 7 bases remained unmatched. The CDR3 length is 15 residues. CDR3 in amino acids: CASSSGTGETYEQYF. CDR3 bases: TGTGCCAGCAGCTCGGGGACAGGTGAGACCTACGAGCAGTACTTC.

This clonotype appeared many times. The chain uses TRBV2 and TRBJ2-7; 14 bases match TRBD2. Germline V gives CDR1 SNHLY, CDR2 FYNNEI. V gave up 8 bases and J gave up 6 bases; unmatched junction bases: 12. This CDR3 contains 16 residues. As DNA, the CDR3 is TGTGCCAGCTGCCACTCGGGACTAGCGGGGGCTTGCGAGCAGTACTTC. Its protein is CASCHSGLAGACEQYF.

This clonotype was counted a few times. V is TRBV19 and J is TRBJ2-1; TRBD2 aligns across 7 bases. CDR1 LNHDA and CDR2 SQIVND come from the germline V gene (reference sequence). The V gene end was trimmed by 2 bases and the J gene end by 2 bases; junction bases not matched to a gene: 0. The CDR3 runs to 14 residues. This CDR3 is CASSILAAYNEQFF. The CDR3 DNA sequence: TGTGCCAGTAGTATACTAGCGGCCTACAATGAGCAGTTCTTC.

This clonotype was seen at least ten times. The chain joins TRBV28 to TRBJ2-3, with 9 nucleotides matching TRBD1. The germline V gene has CDR1 MDHEN and CDR2 SYDVKM. This CDR3 is 16 amino acids long. With V trimmed by 6 bases and J by 2 bases, 9 bases remained unmatched. The CDR3 nucleotides read TGTGCCAGCAGCTCGACCGGGACAGGGTACACAGATACGCAGTATTTT. Translated, it gives CASSSTGTGYTDTQYF.

This clonotype was detected a few times. V gene TRBV18 combines with J gene TRBJ2-7; a weak D match, TRBD2 (5 bases). CDR1 is KGHSH, CDR2 LQKENI, per germline. This CDR3 comprises 14 residues. V was trimmed by 3 bases and J by 2 bases, leaving 11 bases between them. This CDR3 reads CASSPGRGTYEQYF. CDR3 coding DNA: TGTGCCAGCTCACCCGGCCGAGGGACCTACGAGCAGTACTTC. Looking up the rest from reference TRBV18 and TRBJ2-7 gives the full variable domain: NAGVMQNPRHLVRRRGQEARLRCSPMKGHSHVYWYRQLPEEGLKFMVYLQKENIIDESGMPKERFSAEFPKEGPSILRIQQVVRGDSAAYFCASSPGRGTYEQYFGPGTRLTVT.